One and the same sample provided the 29 T cell receptor beta chains below, sequenced in a study of blood T cell repertoires in COVID-19. Some clones are missing from TCRdb's copy, which holds only in-frame ones; the method was immunoSEQ multiplex PCR. The sample lists roughly 80,000 clones, 82% occurring once. The sequencing sample was made of peripheral blood. Receptors originate from a human donor in a cohort sampled during active COVID-19.

The chain has TRBV11-2 and TRBJ1-5; D gene unclear. From germline, CDR1 is SGHAT and CDR2 FQNNGV. This CDR3 is built from 13 residues. V lost 0 bases, J lost 7 bases, and 7 bases lay in between. The CDR3 DNA follows: TGTGCCAGCAGCTTAGATCTAACGCAGCCCCAGCATTTT. This sequence encodes CASSLDLTQPQHF.

CDR3 amino acids: CASSLDAGGGDSPLHF. CDR3 bases: TGTGCCAGCAGCTTGGACGCGGGAGGGGGGGATTCACCCCTCCACTTT. V and J are TRBV5-6 and TRBJ1-6, with a tentative D call TRBD1 (6 bases). CDR1 is SGHDT and CDR2 is YYEEEE in the germline V gene. V was pared by 0 bases and J by 8 bases, with 15 bases between. The CDR3 has 16 residues.

V gene TRBV19 combines with J gene TRBJ2-2, with no clear D. V was shortened by 7 bases and J by 6 bases, with 18 bases between the two germline ends. Germline V lookup: CDR1 LNHDA, CDR2 SQIVND (reference sequence). The CDR3 has 15 amino acids. The CDR3 bases are TGTGCCAGTAAAATGGGCCCCACCTTACCCGGGGAGCTGTTTTTT. Protein: CASKMGPTLPGELFF. The full variable domain, its missing parts supplied by reference TRBV19 and TRBJ2-2, is DGGITQSPKYLFRKEGQNVTLSCEQNLNHDAMYWYRQDPGQGLRLIYYSQIVNDFQKGDIAEGYSVSREKKESFPLTVTSAQKNPTAFYLCASKMGPTLPGELFFGEGSRLTVL.

V gene TRBV6-1 combines with J gene TRBJ1-4, with 8 positions matching TRBD1. This CDR3 has 16 residues. Germline V CDR1 and CDR2: MNHNS, SASEGT. V shed 4 bases and J 4 bases; nucleotides not matched to a gene: 8. This CDR3 reads CASSVPKGQVNEKLFF. The CDR3 DNA follows: TGTGCCAGCAGTGTACCCAAGGGACAGGTTAATGAAAAACTGTTTTTT.

Note on this clone: This CDR3 is also generated by other DNA sequences in the sample. The chain carries TRBV18 and TRBJ1-1; maybe TRBD1 (6 bases). This CDR3 contains 14 residues. Germline lookup yields CDR1 KGHSH and CDR2 LQKENI. Trimming left V 3 bases short and J 1 base short, with 9 bases between. The CDR3 loop reads CASSPRTENTEAFF. The CDR3 coding sequence is TGTGCCAGCTCACCGAGGACAGAGAACACTGAAGCTTTCTTT.

The chain uses TRBV5-1 and TRBJ1-2; D unclear. The CDR3 is 13 residues long. Deletions cut 4 bases from V and 0 bases from J, with 7 bases between. Germline V gene lookup returns CDR1 SGHRS and CDR2 YFSETQ. Here the CDR3 reads CASSLDSNYGYTF. In DNA, the CDR3 is TGCGCCAGCAGCCTGGACTCTAACTATGGCTACACCTTC.

The chain's CDR3 is CASSPHTSGGYNEQFF. The CDR3 DNA reads as TGTGCCAGCAGTCCGCATACTAGCGGGGGATACAATGAGCAGTTCTTC. The chain joins TRBV28 to TRBJ2-1; 11 nucleotides match TRBD2. V shed 5 bases and J 4 bases; nucleotides not matched to a gene: 7. The V gene's germline CDR1 is MDHEN and CDR2 SYDVKM. This CDR3 has 16 amino acids.

This clone appeared many times. This rearrangement joins TRBV14 to TRBJ1-1; a possible D gene is TRBD1 (6 bases). The V gene's germline CDR1 is SGHDN and CDR2 FVKESK. The CDR3 runs to 13 residues. Trimming pared 4 bases from V and 5 bases from J, leaving 11 bases between. This CDR3 reads CASSLAGVTEAFF. As DNA, the CDR3 is TGTGCCAGCAGCCTAGCAGGGGTGACTGAAGCTTTCTTT.

The chain combines TRBV10-2 with TRBJ1-5, with TRBD1 identical over 8 bases. This CDR3 comprises 14 residues. The V gene end was trimmed by 0 bases and the J gene end by 9 bases; junction bases not matched to a gene: 4. CDR1 and CDR2 (germline): WSHSY, SAAADI. The CDR3 region is CASSESQGARPQHF. CDR3 nucleotides: TGCGCCAGCAGTGAGTCGCAGGGGGCAAGGCCCCAGCATTTT.

The chain uses TRBV3-1 (or the pseudogene TRBV3-2) and TRBJ2-4; D unresolved. Trimming stripped 1 base from V and 0 bases from J, with 4 bases between. Germline lookup yields CDR1 LGHDT and CDR2 YNNKEL (reference sequence). The CDR3 runs to 14 residues. The CDR3: CASSQGLAKNIQYF. The CDR3 nucleotides are TGTGCCAGCAGCCAAGGTCTAGCCAAAAACATTCAGTACTTC.

This chain connects TRBV7-9 to TRBJ2-1; 7 bases are a match to TRBD1. The CDR3 is 13 amino acids. J was trimmed by 7 bases and V by 1 base; bases with no gene match: 1. CDR1 SEHNR and CDR2 FQNEAQ come from the germline V gene (reference sequence). CDR3 residues: CASSLDRGNEQFF. Written as DNA, the CDR3 is TGTGCCAGCAGCTTAGACAGGGGTAATGAGCAGTTCTTC.

CDR3 protein: CASSNRDRGAQYF. In nucleotides, the CDR3 is TGTGCCAGCAGCAACCGGGACAGGGGAGCCCAGTACTTC. V gene TRBV21-1 combines with J gene TRBJ2-5; the table's TRBD1 call for D was not verified on the DNA. TRBV21-1 is described as a pseudogene. This CDR3 comprises 13 residues.

V and J are TRBV10-1 and TRBJ2-5; 8 bases match TRBD1. V gave up 8 bases and J gave up 4 bases; unmatched junction bases: 6. The germline CDR1 and CDR2 sequences are WNHNN and SYGVQD (reference sequence). The CDR3 is 13 amino acids. The CDR3 loop is CASGDRSVETQYF. The CDR3 DNA sequence: TGCGCCAGCGGGGACAGGAGCGTAGAGACCCAGTACTTC.

This clone came up a few times. The chain employs TRBV6-5 and TRBJ2-3; 10 bases map to TRBD2. The germline gives CDR1 MNHEY, CDR2 SVGAGI. The CDR3 sequence is 15 residues long. After removal of 7 bases from V and 2 bases from J, the junction contained 6 bases not matched to a gene. The CDR3 reads CASNRLAGDTDTQYF. Written as DNA, the CDR3 is TGTGCCAGCAACAGGCTAGCGGGGGACACAGATACGCAGTATTTT.

The genes are TRBV9 and TRBJ2-1; TRBD2 aligns across 8 bases. Germline lookup yields CDR1 SGDLS and CDR2 YYNGEE. V shed 6 bases and J 3 bases; nucleotides not matched to a gene: 8. The CDR3 extends over 15 amino acids. DNA for the CDR3: TGTGCCAGCAACCCAGCGGGGGATAACTACAATGAGCAGTTCTTC. Its translation: CASNPAGDNYNEQFF.

V usage is TRBV3-1 (or the pseudogene TRBV3-2) and J usage is TRBJ1-2; D is undetermined. Germline V CDR1 and CDR2: LGHDT, YNNKEL (reference sequence). The CDR3 is 12 amino acids. Trimming took off 0 bases at V and 8 bases at J, with 7 bases between the two ends. The CDR3 here is CASSQDTGGYTF. The CDR3 nucleotides read TGTGCCAGCAGCCAAGATACGGGGGGCTACACCTTC.

The chain recombines TRBV5-1 with TRBJ2-7; 10 nucleotides align to TRBD1. This CDR3 spans 14 amino acids. Germline-derived CDR1 and CDR2 are SGHRS and YFSETQ. With V trimmed by 4 bases and J by 4 bases, 5 bases remained unmatched. This CDR3 is CASSETGGLYEQYF. As DNA, the CDR3 is TGCGCCAGCAGCGAGACAGGGGGCTTGTACGAGCAGTACTTC.

J is TRBJ1-2 and V is TRBV30, with D maybe TRBD1 (5 bases). Trimming stripped 7 bases from V and 8 bases from J, with 14 bases between. Germline CDR1 is GTSNPN and CDR2 is SVGIG (reference sequence). CDR3 size: 11 residues. In DNA form, the CDR3 reads TGTGCCTCCCCCGGGGGGGTAGGCTACACCTTC. Translating it yields CASPGGVGYTF. Combining the CDR3 with reference TRBV30 and TRBJ1-2 gives the whole variable domain SQTIHQWPATLVQPVGSPLSLECTVEGTSNPNLYWYRQAAGRGLQLLFYSVGIGQISSEVPQNLSASRPQDRQFILSSKKLLLSDSGFYLCASPGGVGYTFGSGTRLTVV.

The chain links TRBV11-2 to TRBJ2-5, with unresolved D. CDR1 and CDR2 (germline): SGHAT, FQNNGV. This CDR3 is 12 amino acids long. V was pared by 6 bases and J by 4 bases, with 9 bases between. Written as DNA, the CDR3 is TGTGCCAGCAGTACTTACGGAGAGACCCAGTACTTC. Translated, it gives CASSTYGETQYF.

The V call is TRBV18, the J call TRBJ2-3, with a tentative D call TRBD2 (5 bases). The CDR3 covers 15 residues. Germline CDR1 KGHSH, CDR2 LQKENI. V lost 0 bases and J lost 6, with 13 bases in between. CDR3 sequence reads: CASSPPGLAPDTQYF. The CDR3 DNA follows: TGTGCCAGCTCACCACCGGGTCTAGCCCCGGATACGCAGTATTTT.

This chain joins TRBV6-5 and TRBJ1-6; perhaps TRBD1 as D (6 bases). The CDR3 covers 14 residues. Trimming left V 8 bases short and J 2 bases short, with 10 bases between. Germline CDR1 is MNHEY and CDR2 is SVGAGI. CDR3 region: CASGQSTYNSPLHF. The CDR3 nucleotides are TGTGCCAGCGGACAGAGTACCTATAATTCACCCCTCCACTTT.

Here the CDR3 reads CASSPRTRASPLHF. The CDR3 DNA reads as TGTGCCAGCAGCCCCCGGACCAGGGCGTCACCCCTCCACTTT. The V and J genes are TRBV11-2 and TRBJ1-6; possibly TRBD1 for D (5 bases). This CDR3 region has 14 residues. CDR1 and CDR2 (germline): SGHAT, FQNNGV. V was pared by 5 bases and J by 10 bases, with 15 bases between.

This clone was recorded a few times. The V gene is TRBV11-3, the J gene TRBJ1-1; D is ambiguous. This CDR3 contains 13 residues. The V end was cut by 3 bases, the J end by 4 bases, with 9 bases between. Germline V gives CDR1 SGHNT, CDR2 YENEEA. The CDR3 protein is CASSFESRTEAFF. The CDR3 nucleotides are TGTGCCAGCAGCTTTGAGAGCCGCACTGAAGCTTTCTTT.

The chain uses TRBV28 and TRBJ2-7; TRBD1 aligns across 9 bases. Unmatched junction bases numbered 6, after V lost 6 bases and J lost 6 bases. The CDR3 consists of 13 residues. Germline CDR1 reads MDHEN; CDR2 reads SYDVKM. The CDR3 reads CASRGQGLLEQYF. The CDR3, as DNA: TGTGCCAGCAGAGGACAGGGGCTCCTCGAGCAGTACTTC. Filled out from reference TRBV28 and TRBJ2-7, the complete variable domain reads DVKVTQSSRYLVKRTGEKVFLECVQDMDHENMFWYRQDPGLGLRLIYFSYDVKMKEKGDIPEGYSVSREKKERFSLILESASTNQTSMYLCASRGQGLLEQYFGPGTRLTVT.

The genes are TRBV6-6 and TRBJ1-4; D is perhaps TRBD1 (5 bases). Germline CDR1 is MNHNY and CDR2 is SVGAGI (reference sequence). Trimming took 7 bases from V and 3 from J, leaving 12 bases between them. The CDR3 totals 14 residues. Here the CDR3 reads CASIRGGANEKLFF. CDR3 sequence (DNA): TGTGCCAGCATCCGGGGGGGGGCTAATGAAAAACTGTTTTTT.

V and J are TRBV7-2 and TRBJ2-3; 9 bases match TRBD2. The CDR3 extends over 16 amino acids. V lost 2 bases, J lost 10 bases, and 13 bases stayed unmatched. Germline-derived CDR1 and CDR2 are SGHTA and FQGNSA. CDR3 DNA sequence: TGTGCCAGCAGCTTAACCCCGCGGGGGGGCGGGTCTCCGCAGTATTTT. It encodes CASSLTPRGGGSPQYF.

The rearrangement links TRBV24-1 to TRBJ2-1, with 7 bases lining up with TRBD2. CDR3 size: 15 residues. Germline V gene data show CDR1 as KGHDR and CDR2 as SFDVKD. J gave up 2 bases and V 3 bases, and 3 bases lay outside the gene matches. The CDR3: CATSDLGGAYNEQFF. The CDR3 DNA sequence: TGTGCCACCAGTGATCTGGGGGGGGCCTACAATGAGCAGTTCTTC.

This clone was detected only a few times. The chain employs TRBV9 and TRBJ1-6; D might be TRBD1 (6 bases). The CDR3 totals 12 residues. In germline, CDR1 is SGDLS, CDR2 YYNGEE. Trimming took 0 bases from V and 11 from J, leaving 6 bases between them. CDR3 region: CASSVEGAPLHF. For the CDR3, the DNA is TGTGCCAGCAGCGTAGAGGGGGCACCCCTCCACTTT.

The chain uses TRBV7-2 and TRBJ2-3; perhaps TRBD2 as D (5 bases). CDR1 is SGHTA and CDR2 is FQGNSA in the germline V gene. V was shortened by 2 bases and J by 4 bases, with 10 bases between the two germline ends. This CDR3 spans 14 amino acids. The CDR3 protein is CASSLRPRADTQYF. The CDR3 coding sequence is TGTGCCAGCAGCTTAAGACCGAGGGCAGATACGCAGTATTTT.